Below, 17 T cell receptor beta chains from the same sample are listed, as sequenced in a study of blood T cell repertoires in COVID-19. Repertoires were generated with immunoSEQ multiplex PCR, while TCRdb's copy carries only in-frame clones and drops some. The repertoire holds around 250,000 clones, with around 93% as singletons. Sequenced input: PBMCs or T cells enriched from blood (not recorded which). Every receptor here comes from a man aged 35-49 years who had been exposed to COVID-19.

The chain has TRBV6-5 and TRBJ2-7; D unclear. CDR3 length: 13 amino acids. V lost 0 bases and J lost 5, with 8 bases in between. CDR1 is MNHEY and CDR2 is SVGAGI in the germline V gene. As DNA, the CDR3 is TGTGCCAGCAGTTACTCCTACGGAGACGAGCAGTACTTC. It translates to CASSYSYGDEQYF.

The V and J genes are TRBV20-1 and TRBJ2-7; D remains unclear. The CDR3 sequence is 14 residues long. In germline, CDR1 is DFQATT, CDR2 SNEGSKA (reference sequence). Between the trimmed V and J ends, which lost 4 bases and 3 bases, there was a span of 16 bases. Written as DNA, the CDR3 is TGCAGTGCTACTGACGTGACATACAACTACGAGCAGTACTTC. It translates to CSATDVTYNYEQYF.

The rearrangement uses TRBV28 and TRBJ1-1; unclear D gene. CDR3 size: 12 residues. V shed 2 bases and J shed 6 bases, with 7 bases lying between them. From germline, CDR1 is MDHEN and CDR2 SYDVKM. CDR3 coding DNA: TGTGCCAGCAGTTTAATGCGGTCTGAAGCTTTCTTT. Protein sequence: CASSLMRSEAFF.

The V gene is TRBV15, the J gene TRBJ1-3, with D possibly TRBD1 on 5 matching bases. Trimming removed 0 bases at V and 0 bases at J, with 9 bases between. Per germline, CDR1 LNHNV and CDR2 YYDKDF (reference sequence). The CDR3 loop spans 16 amino acids. CDR3 coding DNA: TGTGCCACCAGCAGAGAGGGGCAGAGCTCTGGAAACACCATATATTTT. Amino acid sequence: CATSREGQSSGNTIYF.

V and J are TRBV28 and TRBJ2-7; 8 nucleotides line up with TRBD1. Germline trimming cut 8 bases from V and 3 bases from J; bases unmatched to any gene: 9. Per germline, CDR1 MDHEN and CDR2 SYDVKM. The CDR3 is 14 amino acids. In DNA form, the CDR3 reads TGTGCCAGCCAACGAACAGGGGGGTTCTACGAGCAGTACTTC. Translation: CASQRTGGFYEQYF.

The chain links TRBV7-9 to TRBJ1-1, with no clear D. Germline values: CDR1 SEHNR, CDR2 FQNEAQ (reference sequence). V was cut by 3 bases and J by 0 bases, with 5 bases left in between. The CDR3 has 13 amino acids. The CDR3 region has the DNA TGTGCCAGCAGCTTCATCATGAACACTGAAGCTTTCTTT. Translated: CASSFIMNTEAFF.

This clone was seen once. This chain connects TRBV5-1 to TRBJ1-3; D remains ambiguous. V lost 1 base and J 0 bases, leaving 5 bases between the germline ends. The germline CDR1 and CDR2 sequences are SGHRS and YFSETQ. CDR3 length: 14 residues. CDR3 loop: CASSLTGSGNTIYF. As DNA, the CDR3 is TGCGCCAGCAGCTTGACGGGCTCTGGAAACACCATATATTTT.

The chain couples TRBV13 to TRBJ2-3, with 14 bases identical to TRBD2. Unmatched junction bases numbered 3, after V lost 5 bases and J lost 2 bases. Germline lookup yields CDR1 PRHDT and CDR2 FYEKMQ (reference sequence). This CDR3 region has 16 residues. CDR3 protein: CASSEGLAGATDTQYF. Written as DNA, the CDR3 is TGTGCCAGCAGCGAGGGACTAGCGGGGGCCACAGATACGCAGTATTTT.

The chain is built from TRBV7-6 and TRBJ2-7; a weak D match, TRBD1 (5 bases). Germline CDR1 is SGHVS and CDR2 is FNYEAQ. V lost 4 bases, J lost 6 bases, and 16 bases lay in between. CDR3 length equals 14 residues. As DNA, the CDR3 is TGTGCCAGCAGCTCTGACAGATCCGCGGTCGAGCAGTACTTC. Its translation: CASSSDRSAVEQYF. Full variable domain (rest looked up from reference TRBV7-6 and TRBJ2-7): GAGVSQSPRYKVTKRGQDVALRCDPISGHVSLYWYRQALGQGPEFLTYFNYEAQQDKSGLPNDRFSAERPEGSISTLTIQRTEQRDSAMYRCASSSDRSAVEQYFGPGTRLTVT.

In this sample, this clone turned up a few times. The chain is built from TRBV7-9 and TRBJ2-3; 13 bases line up with TRBD2. From germline, CDR1 is SEHNR and CDR2 FQNEAQ (reference sequence). This CDR3 is built from 15 residues. J gave up 6 bases and V 2 bases, and 2 bases lay outside the gene matches. The CDR3 spells CASSLMTSGRDTQYF. CDR3 DNA sequence: TGTGCCAGCAGCTTAATGACTAGCGGGAGGGATACGCAGTATTTT. Supplemented by reference TRBV7-9 and TRBJ2-3, the full variable domain reads DTGVSQNPRHKITKRGQNVTFRCDPISEHNRLYWYRQTLGQGPEFLTYFQNEAQLEKSRLLSDRFSAERPKGSFSTLEIQRTEQGDSAMYLCASSLMTSGRDTQYFGPGTRLTVL.

The chain uses TRBV5-1 and TRBJ2-3; 11 bases align to TRBD2. Germline CDR1 reads SGHRS; CDR2 reads YFSETQ. Losses at the gene ends were 8 bases for V and 4 bases for J; bases not matched to a gene: 12. This CDR3 has 16 residues. CDR3 nucleotide sequence: TGCGCCAGTCATACCTCCGGGACTAGCGGTTCAGATACGCAGTATTTT. It is translated as CASHTSGTSGSDTQYF.

V gene TRBV19 combines with J gene TRBJ2-1; 7 nucleotides align to TRBD1. The CDR3 has 13 amino acids. Trimming took 6 bases from V and 2 from J; bases not matched to a gene: 1. The germline V gene encodes CDR1 LNHDA and CDR2 SQIVND (reference sequence). The CDR3 sequence: CASRTGAYNEQFF. CDR3 nucleotides: TGTGCCAGTAGAACAGGGGCCTACAATGAGCAGTTCTTC.

This rearrangement joins TRBV27 to TRBJ1-1, with D perhaps TRBD1 (6 bases). Germline assignment: CDR1 MNHEY and CDR2 SMNVEV (reference sequence). The CDR3 loop spans 13 amino acids. With 5 bases removed from V and 2 bases from J, the gap between germline ends came to 9 bases. The CDR3 reads CASSRGGNTEAFF. In DNA form, the CDR3 reads TGTGCCAGCAGTCGGGGGGGCAACACTGAAGCTTTCTTT.

The chain uses TRBV20-1 and TRBJ2-7; 9 nucleotides line up with TRBD1. From germline, CDR1 is DFQATT and CDR2 SNEGSKA (reference sequence). This CDR3 region has 14 residues. Germline trimming cut 3 bases from V and 5 bases from J; bases unmatched to any gene: 8. This CDR3 reads CSASGGQGSNEQYF. CDR3 in DNA: TGCAGTGCTAGTGGGGGACAGGGATCTAACGAGCAGTACTTC.

The chain links TRBV7-9 to TRBJ2-1, with D possibly TRBD2 on 5 matching bases. Germline assignment: CDR1 SEHNR and CDR2 FQNEAQ (reference sequence). The CDR3 consists of 15 residues. Trimming took off 4 bases at V and 0 bases at J, with 10 bases between the two ends. The CDR3 loop is CASSWELSSYNEQFF. CDR3 nucleotides: TGTGCCAGCAGCTGGGAGCTGAGCTCCTACAATGAGCAGTTCTTC.

The chain couples TRBV7-2 to TRBJ1-1, with a weak D call TRBD1 (5 bases). Germline V gene data show CDR1 as SGHTA and CDR2 as FQGNSA. The CDR3 runs to 14 residues. V was trimmed by 3 bases and J by 4 bases, leaving 12 bases between them. The CDR3 nucleotides are TGTGCCAGCAGCTTCCAAAACGGGGGCACTGAAGCTTTCTTT. It encodes CASSFQNGGTEAFF.

This clone was detected only a few times. The gene calls are TRBV12-3 or TRBV12-4 and TRBJ1-2, with D tentatively TRBD1 (5 bases). V dropped 0 bases and J dropped 8 bases, with 7 bases sitting between them. The CDR3 loop spans 12 amino acids. The CDR3 DNA sequence: TGTGCCAGCAGTTTAGCTAGGGGAGGCTACACCTTC. It encodes CASSLARGGYTF.